This entry lists 19 T cell receptor beta chains sequenced from one sample in a study of regulatory T cells in long-lasting Graves disease. Time point specified: persistent/refractory GD, antithyroid drugs over 5 years with positive TRAb. Following extraction of RNA from PBMCs, that RNA was used to make the TCR library. Building the TCR beta libraries relied on iRepertoire HTBI primers, and CDR3 regions underwent Arm-PCR. TCRdb reprocessed the multiplex PCR reads via MiXCR and lists one record per CDR3 protein. Of over 650,000 distinct CDR3 sequences in the sample, around 32% were seen once. Specimen: peripheral blood mononuclear cells (PBMCs), collected when the disease was refractory, from a patient treated with antithyroid drugs. The receptors were gathered from a female donor with Graves disease.

The genes are TRBV7-9 and TRBJ1-5, with D hard to call. The CDR3 loop spans 14 amino acids. Germline CDR1 and CDR2: SEHNR and FQNEAQ (reference sequence). Between the trimmed V and J ends, which lost 5 bases and 3 bases, there was a span of 11 bases. CDR3 sequence reads: CASSPSHNNQPQHF. The DNA of the CDR3 is TGTGCCAGCAGCCCCTCACATAACAATCAGCCCCAGCATTTT.

In its sample, this clonotype was seen many times. The chain joins TRBV20-1 to TRBJ2-7; TRBD2 aligns across 10 bases. Germline assignment: CDR1 DFQATT and CDR2 SNEGSKA (reference sequence). J gave up 2 bases and V 1 base, and 11 bases lay outside the gene matches. There are 17 residues in the CDR3. As DNA, the CDR3 is TGCAGTGCTAGAGCACGAACTAGCGGGGACGATACCTACGAGCAGTACTTC. Amino acid sequence: CSARARTSGDDTYEQYF.

This clonotype was counted a few times. This rearrangement joins TRBV30 to TRBJ1-6; D ambiguous. The germline V gene has CDR1 GTSNPN and CDR2 SVGIG (reference sequence). This CDR3 is 13 amino acids long. Trimming pared 5 bases from V and 7 bases from J, leaving 12 bases between. CDR3 in DNA: TGTGCCTGGGTTGGTCAAGGGAATTCACCCCTCCACTTT. It encodes CAWVGQGNSPLHF.

V is TRBV30 and J is TRBJ1-1; 7 bases fit TRBD1. Trimming at V came to 3 bases and at J to 7 bases, leaving 8 bases not matched to a gene. The CDR3 is 13 amino acids. CDR1 and CDR2 (germline): GTSNPN, SVGIG (reference sequence). The DNA of the CDR3 is TGTGCCTGGAGGGGCAGGGGGTTGGGTGAAGCTTTCTTT. Translation gives CAWRGRGLGEAFF.

This clonotype was seen ten or more times. The chain combines TRBV7-8 with TRBJ1-2; 10 nucleotides align to TRBD1. V was pared by 5 bases and J by 2 bases, with 5 bases of the junction left unmatched. The CDR3 is 15 amino acids. Germline V gene data show CDR1 as SGHVS and CDR2 as FQNEAQ. The CDR3 sequence: CASSTRTGGNYGYTF. As DNA, the CDR3 is TGTGCCAGCAGCACCCGGACAGGGGGAAACTATGGCTACACCTTC.

This clonotype was seen only a few times. The rearrangement uses TRBV7-9 and TRBJ2-7, with D maybe TRBD2 (5 bases). This CDR3 spans 17 amino acids. V was pared by 4 bases and J by 3 bases, with 22 bases between. Germline assignment: CDR1 SEHNR and CDR2 FQNEAQ (reference sequence). This CDR3 reads CASSSPRAKEVCYEQYF. CDR3 bases: TGTGCCAGCAGCTCGCCGAGGGCCAAGGAGGTATGCTACGAGCAGTACTTC.

The chain employs TRBV20-1 and TRBJ1-1; perhaps TRBD1 as D (5 bases). This CDR3 spans 14 amino acids. The germline V gene encodes CDR1 DFQATT and CDR2 SNEGSKA (reference sequence). The ends were cut back, 0 bases at V and 4 bases at J, with 12 bases in the middle. The CDR3 nucleotides are TGCAGTGCTAGAGACCCAGGGAAGGGCACTGAAGCTTTCTTT. It codes for CSARDPGKGTEAFF.

CDR3 bases: TGCGCAGGAAACTTGGGACGGAACCCTCCCGAGCAGTACTTC. It codes for CAGNLGRNPPEQYF. The chain is built from TRBV10-2 and TRBJ2-7, with D perhaps being TRBD1 or TRBD2 (5 bases each). Looked up from germline, CDR1 is WSHSY and CDR2 is SAAADI. This CDR3 region has 14 residues.

CDR3 loop: CSARPRTSGRAYEQYF. The CDR3 nucleotides read TGCAGTGCTAGACCCCGGACTAGCGGGAGAGCCTACGAGCAGTACTTC. The chain employs TRBV20-1 and TRBJ2-7, with TRBD2 identical over 13 bases. The CDR3 has 16 amino acids. Trimming removed 2 bases from V and 2 bases from J; junction bases left unmatched: 6. Germline CDR1 DFQATT, CDR2 SNEGSKA (reference sequence).

This clonotype was picked up a small number of times. The chain carries TRBV6-5 and TRBJ2-5, with TRBD2 identical over 11 bases. In germline, CDR1 is MNHEY, CDR2 SVGAGI. The CDR3 consists of 17 residues. Trimming took 0 bases from V and 4 from J; bases not matched to a gene: 7. CDR3 DNA: TGTGCCAGCAGTTACTCGACACTAGCGGGAGATGGAGAGACCCAGTACTTC. Translation: CASSYSTLAGDGETQYF.

This clonotype occurred a few times. The chain couples TRBV15 to TRBJ1-1, with D maybe TRBD1 (6 bases). The CDR3 length is 17 residues. Germline-derived CDR1 and CDR2 are LNHNV and YYDKDF (reference sequence). V gave up 1 base and J gave up 6 bases, with 21 bases separating them. The CDR3 nucleotides are TGTGCCACCAGCAGAGCGGACACCGGGACAACAGTCTCTGAAGCTTTCTTT. Translated, it gives CATSRADTGTTVSEAFF. The variable domain in full, completed from reference TRBV15 and TRBJ1-1, reads DAMVIQNPRYQVTQFGKPVTLSCSQTLNHNVMYWYQQKSSQAPKLLFHYYDKDFNNEADTPDNFQSRRPNTSFCFLDIRSPGLGDTAMYLCATSRADTGTTVSEAFFGQGTRLTVV.

This chain joins TRBV12-3 or TRBV12-4 and TRBJ1-2; the match to TRBD1 covers 7 bases. CDR3 length equals 15 residues. Losses at the gene ends were 5 bases for V and 4 bases for J; bases not matched to a gene: 10. The CDR3 sequence is CASSLIVGTAYGYTF. The DNA for the CDR3 is TGTGCCAGCAGTCTTATAGTCGGGACAGCCTATGGCTACACCTTC.

The table lists this clonotype with a few counts. This chain links TRBV7-2 with TRBJ1-1; 7 nucleotides align to TRBD1. The germline V gene encodes CDR1 SGHTA and CDR2 FQGNSA. After removal of 5 bases from V and 7 bases from J, the junction contained 13 bases not matched to a gene. This CDR3 comprises 15 residues. The CDR3 nucleotides are TGTGCCAGCAGCCCCCTGGGGACAGCCCTAAGTGAAGCTTTCTTT. It yields the protein CASSPLGTALSEAFF.

V and J are TRBV12-3 or TRBV12-4 and TRBJ2-3, with 8 bases matching TRBD2. There are 14 residues in the CDR3. V trimming: 4 bases; J trimming: 5 bases; junction bases outside the gene matches: 5. CDR3: CASSWGLVGDTQYF. For the CDR3, the DNA is TGTGCCAGCAGTTGGGGACTAGTTGGAGATACGCAGTATTTT.

V is TRBV18 and J is TRBJ1-2; the match to TRBD1 covers 9 bases. This CDR3 spans 15 amino acids. V dropped 2 bases and J dropped 4; count of bases not matched to a gene: 5. Germline V CDR1 and CDR2: KGHSH, LQKENI. The CDR3, as DNA: TGTGCCAGCTCACCAAGGGGACAGGGACTCTATGGCTACACCTTC. It yields the protein CASSPRGQGLYGYTF.

This clonotype was found a few times. V and J are TRBV28 and TRBJ1-1; D ambiguous. The germline V and J ends were trimmed by 7 bases and 3 bases, with 6 bases remaining between them. The CDR3 spans 11 residues. Germline lookup yields CDR1 MDHEN and CDR2 SYDVKM. This chain's CDR3 is CASTLDTEAFF. The CDR3 coding sequence is TGTGCCAGCACCCTCGACACTGAAGCTTTCTTT.

This chain joins TRBV7-9 and TRBJ1-5; D might be TRBD1 (5 bases). Trimming took off 0 bases at V and 4 bases at J, with 10 bases between the two ends. CDR1 SEHNR and CDR2 FQNEAQ come from the germline V gene (reference sequence). The CDR3 sequence is 15 residues long. CDR3 bases: TGTGCCAGCAGCTTAGCCAGGGAACTAAATCAGCCCCAGCATTTT. It is translated as CASSLARELNQPQHF.

In its sample, this clonotype was seen many times. V is TRBV2 and J is TRBJ2-7; TRBD2 might be the D (6 bases). V was trimmed by 7 bases and J by 2 bases, leaving 12 bases between them. Germline CDR1 SNHLY, CDR2 FYNNEI. This CDR3 region has 13 residues. The CDR3 here is CASTRGGAYEQYF. The CDR3 DNA reads TGTGCCAGCACGCGGGGTGGAGCCTACGAGCAGTACTTC.

This clonotype has at least ten counts. The genes are TRBV12-3 or TRBV12-4 and TRBJ1-2; perhaps TRBD1 as D (6 bases). This CDR3 region has 14 residues. The germline V and J ends were trimmed by 6 bases and 4 bases, with 15 bases remaining between them. CDR3 loop: CASSLGGLGYGYTF. CDR3 nucleotides: TGTGCCAGCAGCCTGGGGGGCCTGGGCTATGGCTACACCTTC.